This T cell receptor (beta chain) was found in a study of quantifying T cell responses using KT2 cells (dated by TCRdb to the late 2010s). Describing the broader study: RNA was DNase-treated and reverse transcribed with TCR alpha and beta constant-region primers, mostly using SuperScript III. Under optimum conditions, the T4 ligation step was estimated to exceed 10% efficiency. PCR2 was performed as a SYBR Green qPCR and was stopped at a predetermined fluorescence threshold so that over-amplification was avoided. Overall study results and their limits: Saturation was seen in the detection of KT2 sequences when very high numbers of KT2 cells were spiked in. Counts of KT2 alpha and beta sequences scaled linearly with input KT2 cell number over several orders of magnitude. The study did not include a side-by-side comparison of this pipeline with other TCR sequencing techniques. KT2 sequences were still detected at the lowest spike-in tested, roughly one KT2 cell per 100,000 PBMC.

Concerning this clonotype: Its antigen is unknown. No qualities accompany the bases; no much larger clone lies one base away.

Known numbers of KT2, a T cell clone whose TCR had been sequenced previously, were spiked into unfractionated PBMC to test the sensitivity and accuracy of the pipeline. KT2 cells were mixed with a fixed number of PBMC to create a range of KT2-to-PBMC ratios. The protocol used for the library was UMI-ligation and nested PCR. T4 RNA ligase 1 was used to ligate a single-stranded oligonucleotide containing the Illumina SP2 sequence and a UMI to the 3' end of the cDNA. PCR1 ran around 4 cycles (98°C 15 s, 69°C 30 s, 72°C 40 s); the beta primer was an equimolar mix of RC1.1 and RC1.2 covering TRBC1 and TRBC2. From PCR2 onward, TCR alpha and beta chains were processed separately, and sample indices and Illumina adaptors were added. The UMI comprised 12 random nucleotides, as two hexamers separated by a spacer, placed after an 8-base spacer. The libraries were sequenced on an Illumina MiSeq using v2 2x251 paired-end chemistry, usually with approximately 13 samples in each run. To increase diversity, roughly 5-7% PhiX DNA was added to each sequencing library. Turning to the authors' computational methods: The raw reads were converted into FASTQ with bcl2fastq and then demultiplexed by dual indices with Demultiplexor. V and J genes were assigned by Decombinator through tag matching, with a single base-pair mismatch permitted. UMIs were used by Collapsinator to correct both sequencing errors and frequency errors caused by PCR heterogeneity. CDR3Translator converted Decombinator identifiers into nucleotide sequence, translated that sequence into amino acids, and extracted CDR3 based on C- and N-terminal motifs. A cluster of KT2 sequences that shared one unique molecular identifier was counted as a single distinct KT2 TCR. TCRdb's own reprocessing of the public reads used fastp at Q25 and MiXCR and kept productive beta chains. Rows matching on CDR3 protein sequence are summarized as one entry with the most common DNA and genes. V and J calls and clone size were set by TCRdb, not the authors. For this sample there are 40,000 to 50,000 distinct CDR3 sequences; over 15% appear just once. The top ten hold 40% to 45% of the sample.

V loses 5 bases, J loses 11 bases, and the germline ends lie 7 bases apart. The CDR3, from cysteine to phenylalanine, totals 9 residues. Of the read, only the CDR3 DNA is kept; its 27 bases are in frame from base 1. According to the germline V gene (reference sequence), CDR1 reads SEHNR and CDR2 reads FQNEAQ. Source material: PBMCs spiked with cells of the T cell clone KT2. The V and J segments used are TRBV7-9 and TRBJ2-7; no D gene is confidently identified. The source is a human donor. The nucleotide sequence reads TGTGCCAGCAGCCCTTGGGAGTACTTC. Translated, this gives CASSPWEYF.